Below, 14 T cell receptor beta chains from the same sample are listed, as sequenced in a study of multiple sclerosis patients with progressive multifocal leukoencephalopathy. The assay was immunoSEQ multiplex PCR, and TCRdb's table has in-frame clones only and misses some. The sample comprises about 32,000 clones, more than 85% of which are singletons, and less than 2% rests with the top ten. Time point noted: before natalizumab initiation. Sequenced sample: PBMCs. These receptors came from a man aged 25 to 45 with multiple sclerosis.

The V and J genes are TRBV5-8 and TRBJ2-1; 8 nucleotides line up with TRBD1. CDR1 SGHTS and CDR2 YDEGEE come from the germline V gene. The CDR3 is made up of 16 amino acids. The V and J ends lost 0 bases and 1 base, in that order; junction bases with no gene match: 3. CDR3: CASSLGTGLSYNEQFF. The DNA for the CDR3 is TGTGCCAGCAGCTTGGGGACAGGGTTGTCCTACAATGAGCAGTTCTTC.

The chain uses TRBV5-8 and TRBJ2-7, with D unclear. Germline V gene lookup returns CDR1 SGHTS and CDR2 YDEGEE. The CDR3 is 15 amino acids. Trimming cost V 3 bases and J 4 bases, with 17 bases left between them. The CDR3 protein is CASSSQGPLGYEQYF. The CDR3 coding sequence is TGTGCCAGCAGCTCCCAAGGGCCGCTTGGGTACGAGCAGTACTTC.

The chain employs TRBV9 and TRBJ1-4; D gene uncertain. CDR1 SGDLS and CDR2 YYNGEE come from the germline V gene. The CDR3 runs to 15 residues. Trimming pared 4 bases from V and 0 bases from J, leaving 10 bases between. The DNA of the CDR3 is TGTGCCAGCAGCCAAGGGAGTTCAACTAATGAAAAACTGTTTTTT. It codes for CASSQGSSTNEKLFF.

This clone was counted a single time. CDR3 bases: TGTGCCAGTCGGTCCCCGGGAGGCGAGCAGTACGTC. It codes for CASRSPGGEQYV. The chain joins TRBV6-5 to TRBJ2-7, with 7 bases matching TRBD2. This CDR3 is 12 amino acids long. CDR1 MNHEY and CDR2 SVGAGI come from the germline V gene. With 9 bases clipped from V and 6 bases from J, the junction kept 8 bases outside the gene matches.

The J gene is TRBJ2-1, the V gene TRBV4-3; 10 nucleotides align to TRBD2. The CDR3 totals 16 residues. Germline V gene data show CDR1 as LGHNA and CDR2 as YSLEER. V lost 0 bases and J lost 8; bases outside the gene matches: 7. The CDR3 loop reads CASSQEIRTSGYEQFF. CDR3 bases: TGCGCCAGCAGCCAAGAGATCCGGACTAGCGGCTATGAGCAGTTCTTC.

The rearrangement uses TRBV7-9 and TRBJ1-4, with D perhaps TRBD1 (5 bases). Trimming left V 7 bases short and J 4 bases short, with 16 bases between. Germline CDR1 and CDR2: SEHNR and FQNEAQ (reference sequence). The CDR3 is 15 residues long. The DNA for the CDR3 is TGTGCCAGCACACTAAGGGGTCGGGGTAATGAAAAACTGTTTTTT. Amino acid sequence: CASTLRGRGNEKLFF.

The genes are TRBV6-1 and TRBJ2-1; 11 nucleotides line up with TRBD2. The junction had 10 bases not matched to a gene; V was cut back by 6 bases and J by 9 bases. This CDR3 is 15 amino acids long. Germline loops: CDR1 MNHNS, CDR2 SASEGT. As DNA, the CDR3 is TGTGCCAGCAGCCCCCCTAGCGGGAGGCGGGGTGAGCAGTTCTTC. This codes for CASSPPSGRRGEQFF.

The rearrangement uses TRBV30 and TRBJ1-5; 8 bases map to TRBD1. The V gene's germline CDR1 is GTSNPN and CDR2 SVGIG (reference sequence). The CDR3 extends over 14 amino acids. The V segment lost 2 bases and the J segment 6 bases; nucleotides outside the gene matches: 6. CDR3: CAWSSDRVRQPQHF. The CDR3 DNA sequence: TGTGCCTGGAGTTCGGACAGGGTTCGTCAGCCCCAGCATTTT.

This sequence joins TRBV7-6 and TRBJ2-5; 8 nucleotides align to TRBD2. Germline CDR1 reads SGHVS; CDR2 reads FNYEAQ. CDR3 length equals 17 residues. The ends lost 0 bases at V and 1 base at J; junction bases unmatched: 7. CDR3 sequence: CASSLAAGREVQETQYF. The CDR3 DNA sequence: TGTGCCAGCAGCTTAGCCGCTGGGCGGGAGGTCCAAGAGACCCAGTACTTC.

The rearrangement links TRBV7-9 to TRBJ1-1, with D perhaps TRBD1 (5 bases). This CDR3 region has 13 residues. Germline V gene data show CDR1 as SEHNR and CDR2 as FQNEAQ (reference sequence). The V end was cut by 5 bases, the J end by 10 bases, with 17 bases between. The CDR3 here is CASSPGTTWGAFF. CDR3 coding DNA: TGTGCCAGCAGCCCTGGGACGACTTGGGGAGCTTTCTTT.

The CDR3 DNA sequence: TGTGCCAGCAGGCGACCCCCTCAATCGGAGTACGTC. Encoded protein: CASRRPPQSEYV. The chain joins TRBV7-2 to TRBJ2-7; D is unresolved. Germline V lookup: CDR1 SGHTA, CDR2 FQGNSA. This CDR3 is 12 amino acids long. Trimming removed 6 bases from V and 11 bases from J, with 17 bases in between.

The rearrangement uses TRBV7-9 and TRBJ2-1; 10 nucleotides line up with TRBD2. This CDR3 contains 17 residues. Germline CDR1 and CDR2: SEHNR and FQNEAQ (reference sequence). Losses at the gene ends were 1 base for V and 1 base for J; bases not matched to a gene: 4. The CDR3: CASSLGASGSSYNEQFF. The CDR3 DNA reads TGTGCCAGCAGCTTAGGGGCTAGCGGGAGTTCCTACAATGAGCAGTTCTTC. The whole variable domain, remainder taken from reference TRBV7-9 and TRBJ2-1, is DTGVSQNPRHKITKRGQNVTFRCDPISEHNRLYWYRQTLGQGPEFLTYFQNEAQLEKSRLLSDRFSAERPKGSFSTLEIQRTEQGDSAMYLCASSLGASGSSYNEQFFGPGTRLTVL.

This clone was seen just once. This chain connects TRBV30 to TRBJ1-2; tentative D call: TRBD1 (6 bases). Germline CDR1 and CDR2: GTSNPN and SVGIG (reference sequence). The CDR3 length is 16 residues. Trimming shortened V by 0 bases and J by 5 bases, and 19 bases separated the two germline ends. Here the CDR3 DNA reads TGTGCCTGGAGTGTAGTTCCGACAGGAGGGTATTATGGCTACACCTTC. As protein: CAWSVVPTGGYYGYTF.

The CDR3 here is CASTGGAGGWTGELFF. The DNA of the CDR3 is TGTGCCAGCACGGGTGGAGCGGGAGGTTGGACCGGGGAGCTGTTTTTT. This chain uses TRBV2 with TRBJ2-2; 9 bases align to TRBD2. Trimming took 7 bases from V and 5 from J; bases not matched to a gene: 11. CDR3 length: 16 residues. Germline-derived CDR1 and CDR2 are SNHLY and FYNNEI.